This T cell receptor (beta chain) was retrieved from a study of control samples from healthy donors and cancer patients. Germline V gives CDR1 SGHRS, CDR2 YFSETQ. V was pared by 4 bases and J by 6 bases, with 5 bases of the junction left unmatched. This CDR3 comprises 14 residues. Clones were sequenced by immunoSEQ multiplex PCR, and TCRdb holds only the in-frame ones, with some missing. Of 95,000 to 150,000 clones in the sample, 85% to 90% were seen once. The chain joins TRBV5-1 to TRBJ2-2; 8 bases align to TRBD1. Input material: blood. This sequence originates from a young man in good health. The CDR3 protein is CASSPDRAAGELFF. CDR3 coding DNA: TGCGCCAGCAGCCCGGACAGGGCCGCCGGGGAGCTGTTTTTT. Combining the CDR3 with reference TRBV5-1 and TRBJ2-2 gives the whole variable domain KAGVTQTPRYLIKTRGQQVTLSCSPISGHRSVSWYQQTPGQGLQFLFEYFSETQRNKGNFPGRFSGRQFSNSRSEMNVSTLELGDSALYLCASSPDRAAGELFFGEGSRLTVL.